Each of the 23 T cell receptor beta chains below was sequenced from the same sample in a study of blood T cell repertoires in COVID-19. TCRdb's copy holds only in-frame clones and misses some; the assay was immunoSEQ multiplex PCR. The sample contains fewer than 200,000 clones, around nine tenths of which appear only once. Material: peripheral blood. All receptors come from a woman in her 70s with COVID-19, enrolled during active disease.

The gene calls are TRBV27 and TRBJ2-5; 9 bases map to TRBD2. CDR3 size: 15 residues. Looked up from germline, CDR1 is MNHEY and CDR2 is SMNVEV (reference sequence). After removal of 3 bases from V and 6 bases from J, the junction contained 8 bases not matched to a gene. In DNA, the CDR3 is TGTGCCAGCAGTTTTCACGCGGGAGGGTTTAAGACCCAGTACTTC. Translation: CASSFHAGGFKTQYF.

V usage is TRBV19 and J usage is TRBJ2-3; a possible D gene is TRBD1 (6 bases). V gave up 3 bases and J gave up 6 bases, with 16 bases separating them. CDR1 LNHDA and CDR2 SQIVND come from the germline V gene (reference sequence). This CDR3 is 15 amino acids long. This CDR3 reads CASSIRRGTRDTQYF. CDR3 coding DNA: TGTGCCAGTAGTATTCGCAGGGGTACTAGGGATACGCAGTATTTT.

The V call is TRBV5-4, the J call TRBJ1-4, with unresolved D. From germline, CDR1 is SGHNT and CDR2 YYREEE (reference sequence). This CDR3 is 17 amino acids long. V gave up 0 bases and J gave up 10 bases, with 22 bases separating them. The CDR3 sequence is CASSLASSTIFGGKLFF. The CDR3 coding sequence is TGTGCCAGCAGCTTGGCCTCCAGCACTATCTTCGGAGGAAAACTGTTTTTT.

V gene TRBV2 combines with J gene TRBJ1-5, with 7 bases identical to TRBD1. The CDR3 sequence is 16 residues long. The germline gives CDR1 SNHLY, CDR2 FYNNEI. The trim removed 8 bases at V and 5 bases at J, leaving 15 bases unmatched. In nucleotides, the CDR3 is TGTGCCAGCCGAAGAGGGAGGACAGGAGGGGATCAGCCCCAGCATTTT. The encoded protein is CASRRGRTGGDQPQHF.

V is TRBV18 and J is TRBJ2-3; D is possibly TRBD2 (6 bases). The germline gives CDR1 KGHSH, CDR2 LQKENI. CDR3 size: 16 residues. V lost 3 bases and J lost 1, with 14 bases in between. CDR3 residues: CASSPGREWGTDTQYF. CDR3 in DNA: TGTGCCAGCTCACCCGGTCGGGAGTGGGGCACAGATACGCAGTATTTT.

Written as DNA, the CDR3 is TGTGCCAGCAGCCGGAGGGATTCACCCCTCCACTTT. It codes for CASSRRDSPLHF. The V and J genes are TRBV6-5 and TRBJ1-6; the D is unclear. Germline loops: CDR1 MNHEY, CDR2 SVGAGI. The CDR3 extends over 12 amino acids. Trimming removed 6 bases from V and 8 bases from J, with 8 bases in between.

The chain couples TRBV19 to TRBJ1-2; D remains ambiguous. V was cut by 3 bases and J by 7 bases, with 12 bases left in between. The CDR3 loop spans 13 amino acids. The germline V gene encodes CDR1 LNHDA and CDR2 SQIVND (reference sequence). The CDR3 bases are TGTGCCAGTAGTATCGGGTCGCTCGGTGGCTACACCTTC. Translation gives CASSIGSLGGYTF.

In the case of this clone: At one boundary the junction diverges from the germline segment, which might be a read error. The chain joins TRBV7-7 to TRBJ2-2, with a tentative D call TRBD2 (6 bases). CDR1 and CDR2 (germline): SSHAT, FNYEAQ (reference sequence). The length of the CDR3 is 16 residues. CDR3 loop: CASSLTSALDTGELFF. The CDR3 DNA reads TGTGCTAGCAGCCTGACTAGTGCGCTTGACACCGGGGAGCTGTTTTTT. The full variable domain, its missing parts supplied by reference TRBV7-7 and TRBJ2-2, is GAGVSQSPRYKVTKRGQDVTLRCDPISSHATLYWYQQALGQGPEFLTYFNYEAQPDKSGLPSDRFSAERPEGSISTLTIQRTEQRDSAMYRCASSLTSALDTGELFFGEGSRLTVL.

The chain recombines TRBV9 with TRBJ2-3; 9 nucleotides match TRBD2. V was pared by 4 bases and J by 0 bases, with 12 bases of the junction left unmatched. CDR1 and CDR2 (germline): SGDLS, YYNGEE. CDR3 length equals 18 residues. This chain's CDR3 is CASSRLRSGRSSTDTQYF. The CDR3 coding sequence is TGTGCCAGCAGCCGTTTGAGGAGCGGGAGGTCGAGCACAGATACGCAGTATTTT.

This clone was detected once. The chain uses TRBV14 and TRBJ1-3; TRBD1 is a possible D gene (5 bases). The V and J ends lost 3 bases and 0 bases respectively, with 9 bases between them. Germline CDR1 and CDR2: SGHDN and FVKESK. CDR3 length: 15 residues. The CDR3 region is CASSHRGSSGNTIYF. The DNA for the CDR3 is TGTGCCAGCAGCCATCGGGGGAGCTCTGGAAACACCATATATTTT.

The rearrangement uses TRBV15 and TRBJ2-7; 9 bases fit TRBD1. Germline V lookup: CDR1 LNHNV, CDR2 YYDKDF (reference sequence). Trimming removed 1 base from V and 4 bases from J; junction bases left unmatched: 5. This CDR3 has 15 amino acids. The CDR3 reads CATSRAGTGTYEQYF. The CDR3 nucleotides read TGTGCCACCAGCAGAGCCGGGACAGGGACGTACGAGCAGTACTTC.

The chain has TRBV6-2 or TRBV6-3 and TRBJ2-3; unclear D gene. V dropped 4 bases and J dropped 3 bases, with 8 bases sitting between them. The CDR3 spans 13 residues. Germline V lookup: CDR1 MNHEY, CDR2 SVGEGT. The CDR3 coding sequence is TGTGCCAGCAGTTCCACAATAACAGATACGCAGTATTTT. Translated, it gives CASSSTITDTQYF.

This clone was detected once. The chain recombines TRBV6-6 with TRBJ1-2, with D perhaps TRBD1 (6 bases). This CDR3 comprises 14 residues. Germline CDR1 is MNHNY and CDR2 is SVGAGI (reference sequence). The ends were cut back, 0 bases at V and 8 bases at J, with 13 bases in the middle. CDR3 amino acids: CASSYSSGVQGYTF. CDR3 bases: TGTGCCAGCAGTTACTCGTCAGGGGTACAGGGCTACACCTTC.

The genes are TRBV18 and TRBJ2-7; TRBD1 matches at 7 bases. This CDR3 is built from 14 residues. Germline CDR1 KGHSH, CDR2 LQKENI. Trimming at V came to 5 bases and at J to 2 bases, leaving 6 bases not matched to a gene. Written as DNA, the CDR3 is TGTGCCAGCTCAGCCGACAGGGTCGCCTACGAGCAGTACTTC. Amino acids: CASSADRVAYEQYF. The full variable domain, completed using reference TRBV18 and TRBJ2-7, is NAGVMQNPRHLVRRRGQEARLRCSPMKGHSHVYWYRQLPEEGLKFMVYLQKENIIDESGMPKERFSAEFPKEGPSILRIQQVVRGDSAAYFCASSADRVAYEQYFGPGTRLTVT.

V is TRBV3-1 (or the pseudogene TRBV3-2) and J is TRBJ2-5, with D hard to call. V was pared by 6 bases and J by 2 bases, with 10 bases between. This CDR3 is 13 amino acids long. CDR1 is LGHDT and CDR2 is YNNKEL in the germline V gene (reference sequence). The CDR3 here is CASRGGGQETQYF. The CDR3 region has the DNA TGTGCCAGCAGAGGCGGCGGACAAGAGACCCAGTACTTC.

This chain links TRBV18 with TRBJ1-4, with a tentative D call TRBD1 (5 bases). The ends were cut back, 0 bases at V and 5 bases at J, with 10 bases in the middle. Per the germline V gene, CDR1 is KGHSH and CDR2 is LQKENI. The CDR3 is 15 amino acids. Here the CDR3 DNA reads TGTGCCAGCTCACCACCGGGACTAGGGAATGAAAAACTGTTTTTT. This gives the protein CASSPPGLGNEKLFF.

The rearrangement uses TRBV4-1 and TRBJ1-3; TRBD1 is a possible D gene (6 bases). The CDR3 consists of 15 residues. Trimming left V 4 bases short and J 0 bases short, with 10 bases between. Germline CDR1 MGHRA, CDR2 YSYEKL. CDR3 sequence reads: CASSRDTSSGNTIYF. For the CDR3, the DNA is TGCGCCAGCAGCCGGGACACAAGCTCTGGAAACACCATATATTTT.

In DNA, the CDR3 is TGCGCCAGCAGCACTACAGGGGGCGACTATGGCTACACCTTC. Its protein is CASSTTGGDYGYTF. The chain carries TRBV5-1 and TRBJ1-2; TRBD1 matches at 9 bases. V lost 4 bases, J lost 3 bases, and 4 bases stayed unmatched. In germline, CDR1 is SGHRS, CDR2 YFSETQ. This CDR3 is 14 amino acids long.

This clone appeared many times. V gene TRBV11-3 combines with J gene TRBJ2-1, with D possibly being TRBD1 (5 bases). The germline CDR1 and CDR2 sequences are SGHNT and YENEEA. V was pared by 2 bases and J by 0 bases, with 14 bases between. The CDR3 loop spans 17 amino acids. The CDR3: CASSLSLGLSSYNEQFF. The CDR3 nucleotides are TGTGCCAGCAGCTTATCTTTGGGGCTCAGCTCCTACAATGAGCAGTTCTTC.

Note on this clone: Other DNA sequences in the same sample also yield this CDR3. This chain joins TRBV30 and TRBJ1-5; D is perhaps TRBD1 (5 bases). The V end was cut by 0 bases, the J end by 6 bases, with 9 bases between. Per the germline V gene, CDR1 is GTSNPN and CDR2 is SVGIG (reference sequence). This CDR3 comprises 13 residues. The CDR3: CAWSVQGGQPQHF. CDR3 nucleotide sequence: TGTGCCTGGAGTGTGCAGGGAGGTCAGCCCCAGCATTTT.

The V gene is TRBV30, the J gene TRBJ2-7; D is unclear. There are 12 residues in the CDR3. CDR1 is GTSNPN and CDR2 is SVGIG in the germline V gene (reference sequence). With 5 bases removed from V and 3 bases from J, the gap between germline ends came to 11 bases. DNA of the CDR3: TGTGCCTGGGGTCGAGGCGACTACGAGCAGTACTTC. Residues: CAWGRGDYEQYF.

The chain has TRBV7-8 and TRBJ2-2; 10 bases match TRBD1. The length of the CDR3 is 16 residues. V was clipped by 4 bases and J by 6 bases; unmatched bases: 8. Per germline, CDR1 SGHVS and CDR2 FQNEAQ. The CDR3 spells CASSSSGQGFAGELFF. The CDR3 DNA is TGTGCCAGCAGCTCCTCGGGACAGGGGTTCGCCGGGGAGCTGTTTTTT.

The gene calls are TRBV11-2 and TRBJ2-7; maybe TRBD1 (6 bases). V lost 5 bases to trimming and J lost 0 bases, with 14 bases between them. Looked up from germline, CDR1 is SGHAT and CDR2 is FQNNGV. This CDR3 spans 15 amino acids. The CDR3 DNA reads TGTGCCAGCAGCCCAGGGGACGGCCGCTCCTACGAGCAGTACTTC. Protein sequence: CASSPGDGRSYEQYF.